These T cell receptor beta chains were read from a single sample in a study of T cell repertoires in cytomegalovirus infection. The antigens these receptors bind are not known. One entry per CDR3 protein, called by TCRdb with MiXCR from the reads. The sample includes around 120,000 distinct CDR3 sequences, about 40% seen only once; the top ten take roughly 70%. This specimen was CD8+ T cells from cultured PBMCs, taken from culture after CMV antigen stimulation. These TCRs come from a human donor in good health (CMV status not recorded). Some clones in this sample may be carry-over from other donors' samples. Both conserved end residues are part of each CDR3. Fields, in order: J gene, clone size, D gene, V gene, CDR3 protein, CDR3 DNA. A D gene is named only where the DNA matches it firmly. Expanded clones get a size class; other rows say once, few or many, or leave the size out.

TRBJ1-1 | few | TRBD1 | TRBV7-6 | CASSLAGGQTEAFF | TGTGCCAGCAGCTTAGCAGGGGGCCAAACTGAAGCTTTCTTT
TRBJ2-2 | many | TRBD2 | TRBV7-8 | CASSPKGLAGEIGELFF | TGTGCCAGCAGCCCAAAGGGACTAGCGGGGGAAATCGGGGAGCTGTTTTTT
TRBJ1-1 | few | . | TRBV12-3/TRBV12-4 | CASSLDDTEAFF | TGTGCCAGCAGCCTGGACGATACTGAAGCTTTCTTT
TRBJ2-7 | few | . | TRBV7-2 | CASRRFRGTYEQYF | TGTGCCAGCAGACGTTTTAGGGGGACCTACGAGCAGTACTTC
TRBJ2-1 | . | . | TRBV7-2 | CASSSSTGTVVIEQFF | TGTGCCAGCAGCTCCTCGACGGGGACGGTTGTGATCGAGCAGTTCTTC
TRBJ2-7 | . | TRBD1 | TRBV6-5 | CASTSHPGTGGAEVYEQYF | TGTGCCAGCACCTCACACCCAGGGACAGGGGGCGCAGAGGTCTACGAGCAGTACTTC
TRBJ2-7 | . | . | TRBV4-1 | CASSQDQGNSYEQYF | TGCGCCAGCAGCCAAGATCAGGGAAATTCCTACGAGCAGTACTTC
TRBJ1-3 | . | . | TRBV5-8 | CASGLGGGGNTIYF | TGTGCCAGCGGGCTCGGAGGAGGTGGAAACACCATATATTTT
TRBJ2-1 | . | TRBD2 | TRBV24-1 | CATSDSTSGGRDEQFF | TGTGCCACCAGTGACTCCACTAGCGGGGGGCGAGATGAGCAGTTCTTC
TRBJ2-7 | many | TRBD1 | TRBV4-1 | CASSFGQGQPNEQYF | TGCGCCAGCAGCTTCGGACAGGGACAACCTAACGAGCAGTACTTC
TRBJ2-2 | . | . | TRBV6-6 | CASNWELMGTGELFF | TGTGCCAGCAATTGGGAACTGATGGGGACCGGGGAGCTGTTTTTT
TRBJ1-2 | . | . | TRBV7-2 | CASSLAPRPDNF | TGTGCCAGCAGCTTAGCGCCCAGGCCTGACAATTTC
TRBJ1-1 | few | . | TRBV2 | CASSVNRAPNTEAFF | TGTGCCAGCAGTGTAAACCGGGCCCCCAACACTGAAGCTTTCTTT
TRBJ2-1 | . | . | TRBV6-6 | CATTGYPSSYNEQFF | TGTGCCACCACGGGCTATCCGAGCTCCTACAATGAGCAGTTCTTC
TRBJ1-1 | . | . | TRBV4-1 | CASSHDRVLNTEAFF | TGCGCCAGCAGCCACGATCGGGTCCTCAACACTGAAGCTTTCTTT
TRBJ2-1 | many | TRBD1 | TRBV7-9 | CASSSGTVDNEQFF | TGTGCCAGCAGCTCCGGGACAGTTGACAATGAGCAGTTCTTC
TRBJ1-1 | few | TRBD1 | TRBV7-2 | CASSIWTGNEAFF | TGTGCCAGCAGCATATGGACAGGCAATGAAGCTTTCTTT
TRBJ1-1 | . | . | TRBV19 | CASSMLNMNTEAFF | TGTGCCAGTAGTATGCTAAATATGAACACTGAAGCTTTCTTT
TRBJ2-7 | few | . | TRBV12-3/TRBV12-4 | CASSPQERGNYEQYF | TGTGCCAGCAGTCCCCAGGAAAGAGGAAACTACGAGCAGTACTTC
TRBJ2-1 | few | . | TRBV7-6 | CASSLVLGREQFF | TGTGCCAGCAGCTTAGTTCTCGGCCGTGAGCAGTTCTTC
TRBJ1-2 | . | . | TRBV10-3 | CAISEMGNGNYGYTF | TGTGCCATCAGTGAGATGGGGAACGGTAACTATGGCTACACCTTC
TRBJ1-1 | . | TRBD1 | TRBV4-2 | CASSGKTGRDTEAFF | TGTGCCAGCAGCGGAAAGACAGGGAGAGACACTGAAGCTTTCTTT
TRBJ1-5 | few | . | TRBV12-3/TRBV12-4 | CASSPGGISNQPQHF | TGTGCCAGCAGTCCTGGGGGGATTAGCAATCAGCCCCAGCATTTT
TRBJ1-1 | . | . | TRBV7-9 | CASSLVLGGNTEAFF | TGTGCCAGCAGCTTAGTTCTCGGGGGGAACACTGAAGCTTTCTTT
TRBJ2-3 | . | TRBD2 | TRBV4-1 | CASSPSGGSSTDTQYF | TGCGCCAGCAGCCCTAGCGGGGGGTCGAGCACAGATACGCAGTATTTT
TRBJ2-5 | . | . | TRBV27 | CASTPLGKETQYF | TGTGCCAGCACCCCGTTAGGGAAAGAGACCCAGTACTTC
TRBJ2-1 | few | . | TRBV7-9 | CASSLNSQNEQFF | TGTGCCAGCAGCTTAAACAGCCAAAATGAGCAGTTCTTC
TRBJ1-3 | few | . | TRBV4-1 | CASSRWGYRAPGNTIYF | TGCGCCAGCAGCCGATGGGGGTACAGAGCTCCGGGAAACACCATATATTTT
TRBJ2-5 | once | TRBD1 | TRBV12-3/TRBV12-4 | CASSSGTGGWETQYF | TGTGCCAGCAGTTCCGGGACAGGGGGATGGGAGACCCAGTACTTC
TRBJ2-3 | . | . | TRBV5-4 | CASSALGFGTADTQYF | TGTGCCAGCAGCGCTCTGGGGTTCGGAACGGCAGATACGCAGTATTTT
TRBJ2-7 | . | . | TRBV7-6 | CASSLGGGGGDEQYF | TGTGCCAGCAGCTTAGGGGGCGGAGGGGGCGACGAGCAGTACTTC
TRBJ2-2 | many | . | TRBV20-1 | CSASLGTGELFF | TGCAGTGCTAGTTTGGGAACCGGGGAGCTGTTTTTT
TRBJ2-5 | few | TRBD2 | TRBV11-3 | CASSFRGGPEETQYF | TGTGCCAGCAGCTTCCGCGGGGGGCCAGAAGAGACCCAGTACTTC
TRBJ2-4 | . | . | TRBV27 | CASSLDRGAKNIQYF | TGTGCCAGCAGTTTGGATAGGGGTGCCAAAAACATTCAGTACTTC
TRBJ2-5 | many | . | TRBV27 | CASSLSWGSLETQYF | TGTGCCAGCAGTTTATCGTGGGGGTCCCTGGAGACCCAGTACTTC
TRBJ2-2 | . | . | TRBV7-9 | CASSSLGRGTHTGELFF | TGTGCCAGCAGCTCCTTGGGACGGGGAACCCACACCGGGGAGCTGTTTTTT
TRBJ1-1 | . | . | TRBV7-9 | CASSLVGHTEAFF | TGTGCCAGCAGCTTAGTAGGGCACACTGAAGCTTTCTTT
TRBJ2-1 | . | TRBD1 | TRBV4-1 | CASSQTGVNNEQFF | TGCGCCAGCAGCCAAACAGGGGTAAATAATGAGCAGTTCTTC
TRBJ2-3 | few | . | TRBV4-1 | CASSQVNLVSTDTQYF | TGCGCCAGCAGCCAAGTCAATCTAGTGAGCACAGATACGCAGTATTTT
TRBJ2-7 | . | TRBD2 | TRBV27 | CASSGGTHEQYF | TGTGCCAGCAGCGGGGGGACCCACGAGCAGTACTTC
TRBJ2-1 | . | . | TRBV11-2 | CASSPGWGGLYNEQFF | TGTGCCAGCAGCCCCGGGTGGGGGGGCCTGTACAATGAGCAGTTCTTC
TRBJ2-3 | few | . | TRBV10-3 | CAISELGPSTDTQYF | TGTGCCATCAGTGAGTTAGGACCTAGCACAGATACGCAGTATTTT
TRBJ2-5 | few | . | TRBV7-9 | CASSPIPRETQYF | TGTGCCAGCAGCCCGATTCCTAGGGAGACCCAGTACTTC
TRBJ2-3 | . | TRBD2 | TRBV7-8 | CASALGGAGDTQYF | TGTGCCAGCGCTCTGGGAGGGGCTGGAGATACGCAGTATTTT
TRBJ1-5 | many | TRBD1 | TRBV27 | CASSGTGDSQNQPQHF | TGTGCCAGCAGCGGGACAGGCGATTCTCAAAATCAGCCCCAGCATTTT
TRBJ2-1 | . | TRBD2 | TRBV7-9 | CATPRGGSNEQFF | TGTGCCACCCCCCGGGGCGGGAGCAATGAGCAGTTCTTC